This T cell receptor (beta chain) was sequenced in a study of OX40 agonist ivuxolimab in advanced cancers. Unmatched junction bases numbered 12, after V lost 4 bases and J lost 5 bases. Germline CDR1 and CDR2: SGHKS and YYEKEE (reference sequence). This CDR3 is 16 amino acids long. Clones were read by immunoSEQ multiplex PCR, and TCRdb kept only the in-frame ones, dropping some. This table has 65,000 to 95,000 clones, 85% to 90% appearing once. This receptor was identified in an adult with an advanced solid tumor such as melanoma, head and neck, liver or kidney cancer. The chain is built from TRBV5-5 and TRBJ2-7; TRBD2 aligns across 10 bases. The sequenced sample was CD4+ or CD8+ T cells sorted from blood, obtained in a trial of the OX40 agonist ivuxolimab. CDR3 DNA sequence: TGTGCCAGCAGCCCGGTGATTACTAGCGGGACCAACGAGCAGTACTTC. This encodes CASSPVITSGTNEQYF.